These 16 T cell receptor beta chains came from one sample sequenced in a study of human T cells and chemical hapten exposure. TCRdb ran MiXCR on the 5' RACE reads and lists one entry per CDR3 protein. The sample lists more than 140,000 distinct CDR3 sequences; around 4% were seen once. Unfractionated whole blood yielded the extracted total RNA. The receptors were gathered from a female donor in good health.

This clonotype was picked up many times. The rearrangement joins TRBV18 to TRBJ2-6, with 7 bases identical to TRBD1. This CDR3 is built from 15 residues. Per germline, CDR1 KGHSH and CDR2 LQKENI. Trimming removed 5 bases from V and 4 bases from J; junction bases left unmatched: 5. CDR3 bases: TGTGCCAGCTCAACCGAGGGGGCCGGGGCCAACGTCCTGACTTTC. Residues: CASSTEGAGANVLTF.

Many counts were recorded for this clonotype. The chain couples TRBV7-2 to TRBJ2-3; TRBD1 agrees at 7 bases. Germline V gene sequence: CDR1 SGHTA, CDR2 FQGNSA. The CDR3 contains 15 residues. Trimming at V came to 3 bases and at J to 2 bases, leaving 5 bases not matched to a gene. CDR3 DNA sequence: TGTGCCAGCAGCTTGAGGGGACAGCTCACAGATACGCAGTATTTT. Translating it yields CASSLRGQLTDTQYF.

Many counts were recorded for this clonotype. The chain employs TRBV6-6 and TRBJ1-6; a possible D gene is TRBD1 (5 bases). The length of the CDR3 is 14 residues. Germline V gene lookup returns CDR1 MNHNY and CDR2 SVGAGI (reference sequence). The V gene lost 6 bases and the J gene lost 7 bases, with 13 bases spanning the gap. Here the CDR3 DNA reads TGTGCCAGCAGCGCGGGACCGGAGAATTCACCCCTCCACTTT. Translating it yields CASSAGPENSPLHF.

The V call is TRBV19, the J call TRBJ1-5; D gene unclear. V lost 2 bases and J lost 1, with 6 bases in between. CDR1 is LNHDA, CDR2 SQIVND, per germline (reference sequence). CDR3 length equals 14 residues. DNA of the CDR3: TGTGCCAGTAGTATATGCGAGAGCAATCAGCCCCAGCATTTT. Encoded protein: CASSICESNQPQHF. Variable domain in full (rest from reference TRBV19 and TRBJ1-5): DGGITQSPKYLFRKEGQNVTLSCEQNLNHDAMYWYRQDPGQGLRLIYYSQIVNDFQKGDIAEGYSVSREKKESFPLTVTSAQKNPTAFYLCASSICESNQPQHFGDGTRLSIL.

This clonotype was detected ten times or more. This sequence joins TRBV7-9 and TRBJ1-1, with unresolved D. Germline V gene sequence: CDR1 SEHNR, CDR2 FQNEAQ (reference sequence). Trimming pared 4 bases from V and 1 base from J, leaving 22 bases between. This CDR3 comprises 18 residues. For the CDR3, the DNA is TGTGCCAGCAGCTCAAGGACCAGGACTCCCGAGAAGAACACTGAAGCTTTCTTT. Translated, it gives CASSSRTRTPEKNTEAFF.

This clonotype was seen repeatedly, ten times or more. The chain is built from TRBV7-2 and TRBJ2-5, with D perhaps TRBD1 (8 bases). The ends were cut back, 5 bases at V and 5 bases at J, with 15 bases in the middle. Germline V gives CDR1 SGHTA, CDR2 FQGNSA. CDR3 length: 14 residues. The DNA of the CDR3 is TGTGCCAGCAGCCAAGGACAGGGAGGGGAGACCCAGTACTTC. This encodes CASSQGQGGETQYF.

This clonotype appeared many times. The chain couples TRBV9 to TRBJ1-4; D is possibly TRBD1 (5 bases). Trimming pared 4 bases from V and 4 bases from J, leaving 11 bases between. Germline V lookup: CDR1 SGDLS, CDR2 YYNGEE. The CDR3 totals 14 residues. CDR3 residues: CASSFRDGNEKLFF. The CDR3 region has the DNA TGTGCCAGCAGCTTCCGGGACGGTAATGAAAAACTGTTTTTT.

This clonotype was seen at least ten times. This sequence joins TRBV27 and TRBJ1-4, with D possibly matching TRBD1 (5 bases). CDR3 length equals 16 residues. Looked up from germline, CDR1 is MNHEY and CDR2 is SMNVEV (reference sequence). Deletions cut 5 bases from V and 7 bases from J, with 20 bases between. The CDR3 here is CASSPSRARGSEKLFF. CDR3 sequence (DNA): TGTGCCAGCAGTCCAAGCCGAGCAAGGGGAAGTGAAAAACTGTTTTTT. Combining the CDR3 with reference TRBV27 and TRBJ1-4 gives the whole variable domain EAQVTQNPRYLITVTGKKLTVTCSQNMNHEYMSWYRQDPGLGLRQIYYSMNVEVTDKGDVPEGYKVSRKEKRNFPLILESPSPNQTSLYFCASSPSRARGSEKLFFGSGTQLSVL.

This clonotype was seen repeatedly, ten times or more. The CDR3 sequence is CASSQPTGGIYGYTF. CDR3 nucleotides: TGTGCCAGCAGCCAGCCGACCGGGGGGATCTATGGCTACACCTTC. J is TRBJ1-2 and V is TRBV5-4, with a possible D match to TRBD1 (5 bases). Germline CDR1 is SGHNT and CDR2 is YYREEE (reference sequence). This CDR3 has 15 amino acids. The V gene lost 4 bases and the J gene lost 4 bases, with 17 bases spanning the gap.

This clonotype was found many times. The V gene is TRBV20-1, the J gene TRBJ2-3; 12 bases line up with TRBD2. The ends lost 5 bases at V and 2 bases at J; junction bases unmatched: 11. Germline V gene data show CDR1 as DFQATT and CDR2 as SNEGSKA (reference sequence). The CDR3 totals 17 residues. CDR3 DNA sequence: TGCAGTGCTCCGAGACTAGCGGGGGTCCGATTCACAGATACGCAGTATTTT. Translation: CSAPRLAGVRFTDTQYF.

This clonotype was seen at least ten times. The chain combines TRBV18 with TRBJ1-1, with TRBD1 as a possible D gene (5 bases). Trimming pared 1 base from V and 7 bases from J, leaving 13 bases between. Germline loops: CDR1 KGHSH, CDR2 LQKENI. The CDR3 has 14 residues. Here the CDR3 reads CASSPLTGVLEAFF. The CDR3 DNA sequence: TGTGCCAGCTCACCACTAACGGGGGTTCTTGAAGCTTTCTTT.

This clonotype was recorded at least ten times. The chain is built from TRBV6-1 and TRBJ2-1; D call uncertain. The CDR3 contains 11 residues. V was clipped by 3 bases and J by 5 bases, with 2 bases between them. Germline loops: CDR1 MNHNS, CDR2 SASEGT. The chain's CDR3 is CASSEHNEQFF. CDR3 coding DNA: TGTGCCAGCAGTGAGCACAATGAGCAGTTCTTC.

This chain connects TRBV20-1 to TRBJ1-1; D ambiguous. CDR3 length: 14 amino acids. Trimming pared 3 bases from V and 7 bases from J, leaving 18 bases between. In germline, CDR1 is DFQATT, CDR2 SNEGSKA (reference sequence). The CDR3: CSARFLASDCEAFF. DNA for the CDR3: TGCAGTGCTAGGTTTTTGGCGAGCGACTGTGAAGCTTTCTTT.

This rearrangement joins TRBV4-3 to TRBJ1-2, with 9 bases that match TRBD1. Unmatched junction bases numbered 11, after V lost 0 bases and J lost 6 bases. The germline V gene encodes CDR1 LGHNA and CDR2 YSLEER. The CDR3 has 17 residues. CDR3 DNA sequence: TGCGCCAGCAGCCAAGATGGGGGACAGGGTCGGAACGATGGCTACACCTTC. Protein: CASSQDGGQGRNDGYTF.

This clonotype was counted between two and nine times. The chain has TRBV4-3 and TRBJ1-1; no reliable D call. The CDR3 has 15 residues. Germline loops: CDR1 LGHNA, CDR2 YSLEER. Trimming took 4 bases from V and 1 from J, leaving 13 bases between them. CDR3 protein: CASSPGGQWNTEAFF. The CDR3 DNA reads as TGCGCCAGCAGCCCTGGAGGGCAATGGAACACTGAAGCTTTCTTT.

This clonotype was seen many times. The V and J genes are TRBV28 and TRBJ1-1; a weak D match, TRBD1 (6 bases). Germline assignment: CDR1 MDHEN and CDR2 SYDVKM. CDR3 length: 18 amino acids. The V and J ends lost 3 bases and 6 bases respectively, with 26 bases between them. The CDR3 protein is CASSFPNNIQGARAEAFF. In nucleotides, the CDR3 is TGTGCCAGCAGTTTCCCCAACAACATACAGGGAGCCAGGGCTGAAGCTTTCTTT.